This T cell receptor beta chain originates from a study of blood T cell repertoires in COVID-19. This table comes from immunoSEQ multiplex PCR, and its TCRdb copy is limited to in-frame clones, with some not included. This repertoire shows 350,000 to 400,000 clones, over 75% found once; its top ten account for about 2.7%. Sequenced material: PBMCs or T cells enriched from blood (not recorded which). The sequence came from a woman younger than 45 who had recovered from COVID-19.

DNA for the CDR3: TGTGCCACCAGCAGCCGGGACAGGGGTTACGAGCAGTACTTC. This sequence encodes CATSSRDRGYEQYF. V and J are TRBV15 and TRBJ2-7; 10 bases are a match to TRBD1. The CDR3 has 14 amino acids. V dropped 3 bases and J dropped 4; count of bases not matched to a gene: 3. CDR1 and CDR2 from the germline V gene are LNHNV and YYDKDF (reference sequence).